Listed below are T cell receptor beta chains from one sample, sequenced in a study of blood T cell repertoires in COVID-19. TCRdb's copy holds only in-frame clones and misses some; the assay was immunoSEQ multiplex PCR. The sample includes 60,000 to 70,000 clones, about 82% of them seen just once. Sequencing was done on a sample of peripheral blood. Receptor source: a human donor in a cohort sampled during active COVID-19. CDR3s include the opening cysteine and the closing phenylalanine or tryptophan. Fields, in order: D gene, V gene, J gene, clone size, CDR3 protein, CDR3 DNA. A D gene is named only where the DNA matches it firmly. Rows give clone size only sometimes, using once, few, many, or a class for an expanded clone.

>TRBD2|TRBV28|TRBJ2-4|-
CASRQMGGGNIQYF
TGTGCCAGCAGGCAGATGGGCGGGGGTAACATTCAGTACTTC
>-|TRBV7-8|TRBJ1-1|-
CASSLTGSNTEAFF
TGTGCCAGCAGCTTAACAGGGTCCAACACTGAAGCTTTCTTT
>TRBD1|TRBV5-4|TRBJ2-3|medium-sized
CASSWDRATDTQYF
TGTGCCAGCAGCTGGGACAGGGCCACAGATACGCAGTATTTT
>TRBD1|TRBV19|TRBJ1-6|once
CASSMSTGRNNSPLHF
TGTGCCAGTAGTATGTCGACAGGGAGAAATAATTCACCCCTCCACTTT
>-|TRBV21-1|TRBJ1-1|once
CASSKSRGGWTEAFF
TGTGCCAGCAGCAAAAGTAGAGGGGGCTGGACTGAAGCTTTCTTT
>-|TRBV5-4|TRBJ2-6|-
CASSSGHTSGANVLTF
TGTGCCAGCAGCTCTGGACATACCTCTGGGGCCAACGTCCTGACTTTC
>TRBD1|TRBV4-1|TRBJ1-5|-
CASSSFGTGDQPQHF
TGCGCCAGCAGCTCATTCGGGACAGGGGATCAGCCCCAGCATTTT
>TRBD2|TRBV7-6|TRBJ2-5|-
CASSLRRLAGGFGETQYF
TGTGCCAGCAGCTTGAGAAGACTAGCGGGGGGGTTCGGAGAGACCCAGTACTTC
>-|TRBV5-7|TRBJ1-2|-
CASRLRGGEGESYTF
TGTGCCAGCAGGTTGAGAGGGGGAGAGGGGGAGAGCTACACCTTC
>-|TRBV9|TRBJ1-2|-
CASSVGGSQPNYGYTF
TGTGCCAGCAGCGTAGGAGGCAGCCAGCCAAACTATGGCTACACCTTC
>TRBD1|TRBV6-5|TRBJ1-4|-
CASSYRPTGGAEKLFF
TGTGCCAGCAGTTACCGCCCGACAGGGGGCGCTGAAAAACTGTTTTTT
>-|TRBV4-1|TRBJ1-6|-
CASSQPVGGSPLHF
TGCGCCAGCAGCCAGCCGGTGGGGGGTTCACCCCTCCACTTT
>TRBD1|TRBV10-3|TRBJ1-2|-
CAISAEGQGNYGYTF
TGTGCCATCAGTGCCGAGGGACAGGGGAACTATGGCTACACCTTC
>TRBD1|TRBV19|TRBJ2-3|-
CASSKGAGLTDTQYF
TGTGCCAGTAGTAAGGGGGCGGGCCTTACAGATACGCAGTATTTT
>-|TRBV4-1|TRBJ2-3|-
CASSHGLGEGTDTQYF
TGCGCCAGCAGCCACGGTCTGGGTGAGGGCACAGATACGCAGTATTTT